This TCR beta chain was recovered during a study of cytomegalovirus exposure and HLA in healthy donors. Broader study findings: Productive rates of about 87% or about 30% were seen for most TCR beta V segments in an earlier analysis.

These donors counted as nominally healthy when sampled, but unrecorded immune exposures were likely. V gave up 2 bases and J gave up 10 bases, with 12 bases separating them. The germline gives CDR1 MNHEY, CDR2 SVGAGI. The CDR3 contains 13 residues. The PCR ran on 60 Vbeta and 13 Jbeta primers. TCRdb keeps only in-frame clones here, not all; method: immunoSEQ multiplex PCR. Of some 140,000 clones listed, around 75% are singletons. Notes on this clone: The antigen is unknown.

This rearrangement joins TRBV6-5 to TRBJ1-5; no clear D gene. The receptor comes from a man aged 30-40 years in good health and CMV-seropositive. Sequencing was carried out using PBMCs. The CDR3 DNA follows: TGTGCCAGCAGTTACGATCGAACAGCACCCCAGCATTTT. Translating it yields CASSYDRTAPQHF.